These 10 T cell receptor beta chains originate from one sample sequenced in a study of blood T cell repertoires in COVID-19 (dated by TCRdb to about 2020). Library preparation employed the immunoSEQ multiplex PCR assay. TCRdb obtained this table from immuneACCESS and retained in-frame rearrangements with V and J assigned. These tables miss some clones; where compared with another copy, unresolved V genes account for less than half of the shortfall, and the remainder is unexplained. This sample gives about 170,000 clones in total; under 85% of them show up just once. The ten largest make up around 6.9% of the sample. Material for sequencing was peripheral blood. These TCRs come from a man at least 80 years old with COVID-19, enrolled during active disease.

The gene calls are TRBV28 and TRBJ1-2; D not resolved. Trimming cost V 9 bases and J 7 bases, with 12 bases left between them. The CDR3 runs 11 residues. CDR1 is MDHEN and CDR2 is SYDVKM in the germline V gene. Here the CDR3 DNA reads TGTGCCAGTCAGGAGACTAGTGGCTACACCTTC. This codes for CASQETSGYTF.

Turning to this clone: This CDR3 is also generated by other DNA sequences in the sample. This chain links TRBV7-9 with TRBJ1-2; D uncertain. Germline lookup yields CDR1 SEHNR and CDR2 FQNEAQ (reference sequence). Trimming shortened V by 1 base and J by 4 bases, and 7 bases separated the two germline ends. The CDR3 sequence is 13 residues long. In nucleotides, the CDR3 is TGTGCCAGCAGCTTAGGGGAGATCTATGGCTACACCTTC. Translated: CASSLGEIYGYTF.

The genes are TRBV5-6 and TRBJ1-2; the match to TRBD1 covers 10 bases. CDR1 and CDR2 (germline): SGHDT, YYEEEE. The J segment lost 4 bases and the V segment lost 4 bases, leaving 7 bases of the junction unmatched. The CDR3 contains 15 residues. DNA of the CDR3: TGTGCCAGCAGCAAACGAAGGACAGGGGGCTATGGCTACACCTTC. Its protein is CASSKRRTGGYGYTF.

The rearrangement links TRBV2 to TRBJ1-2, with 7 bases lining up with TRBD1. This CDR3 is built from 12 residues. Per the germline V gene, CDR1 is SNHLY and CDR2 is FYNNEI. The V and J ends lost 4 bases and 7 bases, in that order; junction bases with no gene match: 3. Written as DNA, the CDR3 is TGTGCCAGCAGTGCTGACAGGGCTGGCTACACCTTC. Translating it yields CASSADRAGYTF.

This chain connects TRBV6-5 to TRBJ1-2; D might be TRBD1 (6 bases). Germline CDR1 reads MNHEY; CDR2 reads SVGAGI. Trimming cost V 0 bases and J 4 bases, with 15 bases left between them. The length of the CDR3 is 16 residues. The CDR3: CASSYSSGELSYGYTF. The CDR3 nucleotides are TGTGCCAGCAGTTACTCGTCAGGGGAACTGAGCTATGGCTACACCTTC.

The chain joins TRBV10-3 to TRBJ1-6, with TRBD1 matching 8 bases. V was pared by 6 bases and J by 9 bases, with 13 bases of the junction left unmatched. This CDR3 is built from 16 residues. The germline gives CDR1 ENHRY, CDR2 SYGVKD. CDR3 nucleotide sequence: TGTGCCATCAGCCCAGCGACCGGGACAGGAACTTCACCCCTCCACTTT. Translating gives CAISPATGTGTSPLHF.

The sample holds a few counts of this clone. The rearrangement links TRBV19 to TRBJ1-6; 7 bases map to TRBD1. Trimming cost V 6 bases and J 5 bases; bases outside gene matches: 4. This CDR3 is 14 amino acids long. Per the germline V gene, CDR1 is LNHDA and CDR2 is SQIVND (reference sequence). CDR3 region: CASSRGTDNSPLHF. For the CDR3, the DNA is TGTGCCAGTAGCCGAGGGACAGATAATTCACCCCTCCACTTT.

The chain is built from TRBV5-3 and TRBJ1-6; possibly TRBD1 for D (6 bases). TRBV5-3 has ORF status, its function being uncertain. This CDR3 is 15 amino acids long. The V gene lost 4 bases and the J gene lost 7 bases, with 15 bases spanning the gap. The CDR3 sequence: CARSGGQLANSPLHF. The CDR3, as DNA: TGTGCCAGAAGCGGAGGACAGCTAGCCAATTCACCCCTCCACTTT.

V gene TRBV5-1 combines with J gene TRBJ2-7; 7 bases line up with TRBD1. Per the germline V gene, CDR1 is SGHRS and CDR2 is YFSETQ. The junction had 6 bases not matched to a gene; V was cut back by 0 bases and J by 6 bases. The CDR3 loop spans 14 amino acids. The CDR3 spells CASSLERGRSEQYF. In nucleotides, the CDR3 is TGCGCCAGCAGCTTGGAGAGGGGGCGATCCGAGCAGTACTTC.

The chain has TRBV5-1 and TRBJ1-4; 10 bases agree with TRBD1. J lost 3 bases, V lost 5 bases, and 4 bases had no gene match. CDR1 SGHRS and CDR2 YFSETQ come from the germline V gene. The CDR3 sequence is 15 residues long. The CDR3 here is CASRRQGASNEKLFF. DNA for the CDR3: TGCGCCAGCAGGAGACAGGGGGCGTCTAATGAAAAACTGTTTTTT.